The 16 T cell receptor beta chains presented below share a single source sample, sequenced in a study of beta chain features in type 1 diabetes. Study-level findings and limits: Type 1 diabetes patients had TCRB CDR3s that were shorter (moderately but significantly so) in all four CD4+ subsets.

Their cognate antigens are unknown. The whole isolated RNA underwent reverse transcription, so sequencing captured expressed TCRB transcripts. Assay: immunoSEQ multiplex PCR; the TCRdb copy retains only in-frame clones and omits some. The sample carries roughly 50,000 clones, 42% recorded once. Input material: Tregs from blood. All receptors come from a man aged 25 to 45 with type 1 diabetes.

This clone was detected only a few times. The rearrangement uses TRBV2 and TRBJ2-4, with 7 positions matching TRBD1. This CDR3 comprises 13 residues. Looked up from germline, CDR1 is SNHLY and CDR2 is FYNNEI. V was clipped by 6 bases and J by 6 bases; unmatched bases: 5. CDR3 DNA: TGTGCCAGCAGAGATCCAGGGGGAAACATTCAGTACTTC. This codes for CASRDPGGNIQYF.

This clone appeared a single time. The rearrangement links TRBV5-4 to TRBJ2-7, with 10 positions matching TRBD2. Germline CDR1 reads SGHNT; CDR2 reads YYREEE (reference sequence). CDR3 length equals 14 residues. V trimming: 4 bases; J trimming: 1 base; junction bases outside the gene matches: 2. CDR3 DNA: TGTGCCAGCAGCAGCGGGAGGGCATCCTACGAGCAGTACTTC. Protein product: CASSSGRASYEQYF.

This rearrangement joins TRBV11-1 to TRBJ1-1; D not resolved. V lost 1 base to trimming and J lost 0 bases, with 6 bases between them. The CDR3 has 14 amino acids. Germline loops: CDR1 SGHAT, CDR2 FQDESV (reference sequence). CDR3 nucleotides: TGTGCCAGCAGCTTAGACATTTTGAACACTGAAGCTTTCTTT. Translating it yields CASSLDILNTEAFF. The variable domain in full, completed from reference TRBV11-1 and TRBJ1-1, reads EAEVAQSPRYKITEKSQAVAFWCDPISGHATLYWYRQILGQGPELLVQFQDESVVDDSQLPKDRFSAERLKGVDSTLKIQPAELGDSAMYLCASSLDILNTEAFFGQGTRLTVV.

V and J are TRBV9 and TRBJ2-7, with 9 bases identical to TRBD2. The CDR3 contains 14 residues. J was trimmed by 5 bases and V by 4 bases; bases with no gene match: 7. Germline-derived CDR1 and CDR2 are SGDLS and YYNGEE. CDR3 in DNA: TGTGCCAGCAGCCCGCGGACTAGCGAGAACGAGCAGTACTTC. Protein product: CASSPRTSENEQYF.

The gene calls are TRBV6-4 and TRBJ1-1; 7 nucleotides line up with TRBD1. The J segment lost 5 bases and the V segment lost 6 bases, leaving 9 bases of the junction unmatched. Per germline, CDR1 MRHNA and CDR2 SNTAGT. The CDR3 contains 14 residues. CDR3 sequence: CASSAQGSRTEAFF. The CDR3 DNA reads as TGTGCCAGCAGCGCACAGGGGTCGAGGACTGAAGCTTTCTTT.

The chain couples TRBV19 to TRBJ1-5; TRBD1 agrees at 9 bases. The germline CDR1 and CDR2 sequences are LNHDA and SQIVND (reference sequence). CDR3 length: 16 amino acids. Germline trimming cut 1 base from V and 4 bases from J; bases unmatched to any gene: 5. This CDR3 reads CASSIAGTGTNQPQHF. The CDR3 nucleotides are TGTGCCAGTAGTATAGCCGGGACAGGGACGAATCAGCCCCAGCATTTT.

This chain's CDR3 is CASSFVGTSGRLGEQYF. The CDR3 DNA is TGTGCCAGCAGTTTCGTCGGGACTAGCGGGAGACTGGGGGAGCAGTACTTC. The chain is built from TRBV28 and TRBJ2-7, with 14 bases fitting TRBD2. From germline, CDR1 is MDHEN and CDR2 SYDVKM. This CDR3 has 17 amino acids. J lost 7 bases, V lost 3 bases, and 11 bases had no gene match.

The chain employs TRBV18 and TRBJ2-4; 8 nucleotides match TRBD1. Trimming took 6 bases from V and 8 from J; bases not matched to a gene: 6. Germline V CDR1 and CDR2: KGHSH, LQKENI. This CDR3 comprises 13 residues. CDR3 sequence: CASSGQAWDIQYF. Written as DNA, the CDR3 is TGTGCCAGCTCGGGACAGGCATGGGACATTCAGTACTTC.

The chain links TRBV11-2 to TRBJ1-1, with 7 bases lining up with TRBD1. CDR3 length: 12 amino acids. Germline CDR1 and CDR2: SGHAT and FQNNGV. The J segment lost 7 bases and the V segment lost 3 bases, leaving 2 bases of the junction unmatched. The CDR3 DNA reads TGTGCCAGCAGCTTCCGGGACAGTGAAGCTTTCTTT. It encodes CASSFRDSEAFF.

This clone turned up a few times. V is TRBV5-4 and J is TRBJ2-3; 12 nucleotides align to TRBD2. The V and J ends lost 2 bases and 6 bases, in that order; junction bases with no gene match: 13. This CDR3 contains 18 residues. In germline, CDR1 is SGHNT, CDR2 YYREEE (reference sequence). CDR3 residues: CASSLKLAGGRGADTQYF. CDR3 nucleotide sequence: TGTGCCAGCAGCTTAAAACTAGCGGGAGGCCGGGGGGCGGATACGCAGTATTTT.

The chain has TRBV10-3 and TRBJ2-3; 8 bases are shared with TRBD2. CDR3 size: 14 residues. V was clipped by 5 bases and J by 4 bases; unmatched bases: 5. The germline V gene has CDR1 ENHRY and CDR2 SYGVKD. The CDR3 is CAISSGSVADTQYF. In DNA, the CDR3 is TGTGCCATCAGTAGCGGGAGTGTTGCAGATACGCAGTATTTT.

This chain links TRBV5-1 with TRBJ2-7; 7 bases line up with TRBD1. V shed 0 bases, J shed 5 bases, and the junction held 8 bases outside the gene matches. The CDR3 covers 15 residues. Germline V lookup: CDR1 SGHRS, CDR2 YFSETQ. The CDR3 sequence: CASSLVGGEFDEQYF. The CDR3 region has the DNA TGCGCCAGCAGCTTGGTAGGGGGCGAGTTCGACGAGCAGTACTTC.

This clone has just one count. The V and J genes are TRBV5-1 and TRBJ1-4; no clear D gene. The CDR3 spans 16 residues. Per the germline V gene, CDR1 is SGHRS and CDR2 is YFSETQ. V was shortened by 0 bases and J by 2 bases, with 11 bases between the two germline ends. CDR3 DNA: TGCGCCAGCAGCTTGGCTCTACTCGGGACTAATGAAAAACTGTTTTTT. Its translation is CASSLALLGTNEKLFF. Combining the CDR3 with reference TRBV5-1 and TRBJ1-4 gives the whole variable domain KAGVTQTPRYLIKTRGQQVTLSCSPISGHRSVSWYQQTPGQGLQFLFEYFSETQRNKGNFPGRFSGRQFSNSRSEMNVSTLELGDSALYLCASSLALLGTNEKLFFGSGTQLSVL.

The gene calls are TRBV29-1 and TRBJ1-4; D perhaps matches TRBD1 (5 bases). V gave up 6 bases and J gave up 4 bases, with 18 bases separating them. The CDR3 extends over 15 amino acids. Germline CDR1 SQVTM, CDR2 ANQGSEA. CDR3 nucleotides: TGCAGCGTAGCTGGGGGGAAGGATTTTAATGAAAAACTGTTTTTT. It is translated as CSVAGGKDFNEKLFF.

This clone turned up a few times. V usage is TRBV19 and J usage is TRBJ2-1, with 12 bases that match TRBD2. V lost 4 bases and J lost 9; bases outside the gene matches: 1. Per germline, CDR1 LNHDA and CDR2 SQIVND (reference sequence). This CDR3 region has 13 residues. CDR3 amino acids: CASSRLAGVEQFF. The DNA for the CDR3 is TGTGCCAGTAGTAGACTAGCGGGAGTTGAGCAGTTCTTC.

The chain combines TRBV9 with TRBJ2-2; a weak D match, TRBD1 (5 bases). V shed 1 base and J shed 8 bases, with 12 bases lying between them. The CDR3 runs 14 residues. Germline-derived CDR1 and CDR2 are SGDLS and YYNGEE. CDR3 nucleotide sequence: TGTGCCAGCAGCGTAAGGGGTGTCGAGGGGGAGCTGTTTTTT. The encoded protein is CASSVRGVEGELFF.